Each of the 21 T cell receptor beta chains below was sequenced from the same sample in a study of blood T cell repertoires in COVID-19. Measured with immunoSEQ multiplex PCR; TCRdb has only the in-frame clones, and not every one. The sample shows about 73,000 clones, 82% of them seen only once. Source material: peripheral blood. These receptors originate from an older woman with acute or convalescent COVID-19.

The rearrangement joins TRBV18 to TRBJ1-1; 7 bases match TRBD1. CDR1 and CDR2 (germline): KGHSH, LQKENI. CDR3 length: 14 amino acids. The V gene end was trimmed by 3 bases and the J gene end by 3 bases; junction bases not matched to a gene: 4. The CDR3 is CASSPPQGYTEAFF. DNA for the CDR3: TGTGCCAGCTCACCTCCACAGGGGTACACTGAAGCTTTCTTT.

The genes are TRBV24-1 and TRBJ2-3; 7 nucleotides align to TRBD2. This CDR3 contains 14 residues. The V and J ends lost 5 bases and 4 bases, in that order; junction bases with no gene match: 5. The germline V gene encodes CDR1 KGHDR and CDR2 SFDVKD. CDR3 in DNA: TGTGCCACCAGTGTGGCGGGAGCTCCAGATACGCAGTATTTT. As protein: CATSVAGAPDTQYF.

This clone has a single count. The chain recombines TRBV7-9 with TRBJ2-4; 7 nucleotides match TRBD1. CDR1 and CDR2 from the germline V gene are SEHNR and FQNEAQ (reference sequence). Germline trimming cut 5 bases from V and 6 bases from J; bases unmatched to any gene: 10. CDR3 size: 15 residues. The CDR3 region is CASSHPTGTANIQYF. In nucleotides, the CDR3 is TGTGCCAGCAGCCACCCGACCGGGACAGCAAACATTCAGTACTTC.

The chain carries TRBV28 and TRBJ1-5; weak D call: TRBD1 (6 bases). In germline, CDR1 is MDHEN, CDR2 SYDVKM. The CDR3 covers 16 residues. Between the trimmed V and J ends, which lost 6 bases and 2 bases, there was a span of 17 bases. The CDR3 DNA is TGTGCCAGCAGAGATCGGACAGTAAGTGGCAATCAGCCCCAGCATTTT. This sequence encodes CASRDRTVSGNQPQHF. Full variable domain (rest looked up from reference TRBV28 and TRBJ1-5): DVKVTQSSRYLVKRTGEKVFLECVQDMDHENMFWYRQDPGLGLRLIYFSYDVKMKEKGDIPEGYSVSREKKERFSLILESASTNQTSMYLCASRDRTVSGNQPQHFGDGTRLSIL.

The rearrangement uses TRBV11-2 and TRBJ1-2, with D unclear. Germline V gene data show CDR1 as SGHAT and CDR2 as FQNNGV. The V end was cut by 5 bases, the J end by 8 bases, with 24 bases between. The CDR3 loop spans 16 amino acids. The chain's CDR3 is CASSPRDSLWEVGYTF. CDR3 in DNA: TGTGCCAGCAGCCCTCGCGACTCCCTTTGGGAGGTCGGCTACACCTTC.

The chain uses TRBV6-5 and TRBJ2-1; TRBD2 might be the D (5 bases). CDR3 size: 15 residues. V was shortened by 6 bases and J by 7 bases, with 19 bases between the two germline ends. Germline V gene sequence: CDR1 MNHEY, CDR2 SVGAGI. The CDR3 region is CASSDGIRRRNEQFF. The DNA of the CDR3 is TGTGCCAGCAGCGACGGGATAAGGCGGAGGAATGAGCAGTTCTTC.

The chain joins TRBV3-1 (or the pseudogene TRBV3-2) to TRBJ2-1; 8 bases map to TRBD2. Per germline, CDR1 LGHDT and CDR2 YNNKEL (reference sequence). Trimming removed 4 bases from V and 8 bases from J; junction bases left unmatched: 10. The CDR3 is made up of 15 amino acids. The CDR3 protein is CASSPFGTSSYEQFF. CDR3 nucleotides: TGTGCCAGCAGCCCGTTTGGGACTAGTTCGTATGAGCAGTTCTTC.

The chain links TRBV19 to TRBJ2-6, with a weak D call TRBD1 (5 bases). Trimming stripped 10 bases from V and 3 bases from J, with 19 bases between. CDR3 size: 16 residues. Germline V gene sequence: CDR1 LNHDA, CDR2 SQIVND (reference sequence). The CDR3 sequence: CATAMQGSYGANVLTF. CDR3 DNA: TGTGCCACAGCGATGCAGGGTTCGTATGGGGCCAACGTCCTGACTTTC.

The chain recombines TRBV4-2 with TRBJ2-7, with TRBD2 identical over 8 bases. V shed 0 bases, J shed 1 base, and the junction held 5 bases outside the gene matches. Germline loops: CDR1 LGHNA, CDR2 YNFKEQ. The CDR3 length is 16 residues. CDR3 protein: CASSQDSTSGSYEQYF. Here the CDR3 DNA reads TGTGCCAGCAGCCAAGATAGCACTAGCGGATCCTACGAGCAGTACTTC.

CDR3 nucleotides: TGTGCCAGCAGTGAATATGCAAACAGGGGCGACACTGAAGCTTTCTTT. Its protein product is CASSEYANRGDTEAFF. The V call is TRBV25-1, the J call TRBJ1-1; 7 bases fit TRBD1. Per the germline V gene, CDR1 is MGHDK and CDR2 is SYGVNS. The J segment lost 3 bases and the V segment lost 0 bases, leaving 7 bases of the junction unmatched. The CDR3 sequence is 16 residues long.

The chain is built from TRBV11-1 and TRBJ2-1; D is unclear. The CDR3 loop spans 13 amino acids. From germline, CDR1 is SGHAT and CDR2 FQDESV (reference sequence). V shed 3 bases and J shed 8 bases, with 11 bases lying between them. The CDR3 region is CASSLQFFDEQFF. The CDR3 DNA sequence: TGTGCCAGCAGCTTGCAGTTTTTCGATGAGCAGTTCTTC.

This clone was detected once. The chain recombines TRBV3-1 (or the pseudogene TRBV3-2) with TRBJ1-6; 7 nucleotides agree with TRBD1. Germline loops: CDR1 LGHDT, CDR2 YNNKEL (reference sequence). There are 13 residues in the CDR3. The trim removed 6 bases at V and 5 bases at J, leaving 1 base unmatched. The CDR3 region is CASRQGNNSPLHF. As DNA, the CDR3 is TGTGCCAGCAGACAGGGGAATAATTCACCCCTCCACTTT.

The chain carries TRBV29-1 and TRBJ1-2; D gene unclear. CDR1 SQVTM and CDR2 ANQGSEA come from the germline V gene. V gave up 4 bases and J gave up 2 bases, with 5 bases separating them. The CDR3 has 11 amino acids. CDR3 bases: TGCAGCGTTGGGGAGAACTATGGCTACACCTTC. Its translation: CSVGENYGYTF.

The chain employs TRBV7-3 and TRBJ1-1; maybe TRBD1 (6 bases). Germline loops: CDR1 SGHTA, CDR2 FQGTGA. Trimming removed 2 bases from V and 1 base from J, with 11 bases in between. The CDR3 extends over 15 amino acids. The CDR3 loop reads CASSLQGTPNTEAFF. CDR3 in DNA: TGTGCCAGCAGCTTACAGGGGACGCCGAACACTGAAGCTTTCTTT.

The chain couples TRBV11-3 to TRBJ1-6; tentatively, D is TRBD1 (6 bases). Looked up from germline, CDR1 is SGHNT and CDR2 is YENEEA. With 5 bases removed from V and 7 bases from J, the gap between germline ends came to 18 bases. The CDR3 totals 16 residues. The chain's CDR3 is CASSPIVQGTNSPLHF. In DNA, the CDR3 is TGTGCCAGCAGCCCCATAGTACAGGGAACGAATTCACCCCTCCACTTT.

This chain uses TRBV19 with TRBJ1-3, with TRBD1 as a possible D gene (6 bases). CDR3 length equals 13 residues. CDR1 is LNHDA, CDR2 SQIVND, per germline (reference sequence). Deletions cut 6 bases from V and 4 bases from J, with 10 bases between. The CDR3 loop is CASSRGPGNTIYF. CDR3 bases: TGTGCCAGTAGCAGGGGCCCAGGAAACACCATATATTTT.

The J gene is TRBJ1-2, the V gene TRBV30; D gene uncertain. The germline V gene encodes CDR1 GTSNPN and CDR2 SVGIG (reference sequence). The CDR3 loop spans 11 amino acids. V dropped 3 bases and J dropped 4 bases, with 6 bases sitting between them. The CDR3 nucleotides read TGTGCCTGGAGCCCCAGCTATGGCTACACCTTC. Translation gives CAWSPSYGYTF.

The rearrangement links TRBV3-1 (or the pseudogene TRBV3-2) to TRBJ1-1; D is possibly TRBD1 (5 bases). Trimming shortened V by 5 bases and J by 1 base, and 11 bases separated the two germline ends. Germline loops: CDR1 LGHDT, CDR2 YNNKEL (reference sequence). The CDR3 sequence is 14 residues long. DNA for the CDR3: TGTGCCAGCAGCTATTACGACAGGAACACTGAAGCTTTCTTT. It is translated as CASSYYDRNTEAFF.

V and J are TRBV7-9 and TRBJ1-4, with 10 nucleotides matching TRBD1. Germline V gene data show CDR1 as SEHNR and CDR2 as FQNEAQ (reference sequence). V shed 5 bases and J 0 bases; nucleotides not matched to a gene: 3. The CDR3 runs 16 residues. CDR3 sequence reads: CASSEGQGTTNEKLFF. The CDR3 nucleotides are TGTGCCAGCAGCGAGGGACAGGGGACAACTAATGAAAAACTGTTTTTT.

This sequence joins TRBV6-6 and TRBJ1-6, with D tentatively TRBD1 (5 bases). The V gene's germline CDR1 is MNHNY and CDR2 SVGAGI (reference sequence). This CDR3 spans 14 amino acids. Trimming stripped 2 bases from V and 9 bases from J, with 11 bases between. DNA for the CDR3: TGTGCCAGCAGTTACGCGGAAAGGGGTTCACCCCTCCACTTT. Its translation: CASSYAERGSPLHF.

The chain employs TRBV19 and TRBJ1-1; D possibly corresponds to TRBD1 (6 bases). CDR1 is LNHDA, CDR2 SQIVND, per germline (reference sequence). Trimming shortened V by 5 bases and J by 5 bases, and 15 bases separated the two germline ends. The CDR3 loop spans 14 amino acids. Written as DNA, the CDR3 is TGTGCCAGTAGTGCCAAACAGGGTAGGACTGAAGCTTTCTTT. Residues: CASSAKQGRTEAFF.